This T cell receptor (beta chain) was recovered during a study of immune evolution from preneoplasia to lung adenocarcinoma. Study as a whole: HLA loss of heterozygosity: 6% to 7.5% AIS, 15% MIA, roughly 30% ADC, none AAH.

The V gene's germline CDR1 is SEHNR and CDR2 FQNEAQ (reference sequence). The CDR3 has 14 residues. V lost 1 base to trimming and J lost 5 bases, with 11 bases between them. Resections took place in Japan or China from about 2013 to 2018. Clones were read by immunoSEQ multiplex PCR, and TCRdb kept only the in-frame ones, dropping some. The repertoire holds 6,600 or so clones, approximately 85% seen once, with about 5% in the top ten. Sequences were obtained from FFPE invasive lung adenocarcinoma tissue. This TCR was sampled from a person aged 50-69 years with lung adenocarcinoma. The rearrangement joins TRBV7-9 to TRBJ2-5; D possibly corresponds to TRBD1 (5 bases). This chain's CDR3 is CASSLDWAGETQYF. CDR3 sequence (DNA): TGTGCCAGCAGCTTAGACTGGGCAGGGGAGACCCAGTACTTC.